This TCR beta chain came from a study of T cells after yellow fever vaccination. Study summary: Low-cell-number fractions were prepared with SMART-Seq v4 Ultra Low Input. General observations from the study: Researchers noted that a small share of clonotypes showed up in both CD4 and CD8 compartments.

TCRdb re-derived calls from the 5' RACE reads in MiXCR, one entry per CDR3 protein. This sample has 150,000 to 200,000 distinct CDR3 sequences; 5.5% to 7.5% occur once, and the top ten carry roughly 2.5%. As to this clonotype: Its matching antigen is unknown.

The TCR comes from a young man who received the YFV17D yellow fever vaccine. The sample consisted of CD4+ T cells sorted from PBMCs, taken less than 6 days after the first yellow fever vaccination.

This CDR3 is CARGLGFPYEQYF. The CDR3 DNA is TGTGCCAGGGGCCTCGGTTTCCCCTACGAGCAGTACTTC. The rearrangement links TRBV5-6 to TRBJ2-7, with D unresolved. V gave up 8 bases and J gave up 2 bases, with 14 bases separating them. From germline, CDR1 is SGHDT and CDR2 YYEEEE. This CDR3 has 13 residues.